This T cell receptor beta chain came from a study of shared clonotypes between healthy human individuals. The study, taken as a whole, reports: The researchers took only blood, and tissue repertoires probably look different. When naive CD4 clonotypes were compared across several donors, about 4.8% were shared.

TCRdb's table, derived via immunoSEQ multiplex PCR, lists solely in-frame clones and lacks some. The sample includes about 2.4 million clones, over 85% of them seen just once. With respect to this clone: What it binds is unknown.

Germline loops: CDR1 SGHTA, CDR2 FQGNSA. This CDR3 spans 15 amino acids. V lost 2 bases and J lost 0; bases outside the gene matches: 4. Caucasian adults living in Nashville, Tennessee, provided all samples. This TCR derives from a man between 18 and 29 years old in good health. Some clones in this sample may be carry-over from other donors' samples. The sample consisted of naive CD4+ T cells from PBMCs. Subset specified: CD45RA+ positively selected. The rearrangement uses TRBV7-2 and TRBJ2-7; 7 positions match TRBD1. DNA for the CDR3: TGTGCCAGCAGCTTACAACAGGGGAGCTCCTACGAGCAGTACTTC. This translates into CASSLQQGSSYEQYF.